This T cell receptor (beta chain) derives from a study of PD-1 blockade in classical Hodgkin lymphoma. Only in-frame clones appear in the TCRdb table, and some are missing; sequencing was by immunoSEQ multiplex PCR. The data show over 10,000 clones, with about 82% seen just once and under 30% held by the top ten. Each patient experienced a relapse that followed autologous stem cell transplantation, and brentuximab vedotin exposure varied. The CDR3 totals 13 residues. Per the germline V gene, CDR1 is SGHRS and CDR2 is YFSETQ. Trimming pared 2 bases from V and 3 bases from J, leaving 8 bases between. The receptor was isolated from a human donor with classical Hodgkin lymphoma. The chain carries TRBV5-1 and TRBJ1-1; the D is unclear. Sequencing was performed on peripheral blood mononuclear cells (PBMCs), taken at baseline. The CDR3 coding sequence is TGCGCCAGCAGCTTCCTCCCCGACACTGAAGCTTTCTTT. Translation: CASSFLPDTEAFF.